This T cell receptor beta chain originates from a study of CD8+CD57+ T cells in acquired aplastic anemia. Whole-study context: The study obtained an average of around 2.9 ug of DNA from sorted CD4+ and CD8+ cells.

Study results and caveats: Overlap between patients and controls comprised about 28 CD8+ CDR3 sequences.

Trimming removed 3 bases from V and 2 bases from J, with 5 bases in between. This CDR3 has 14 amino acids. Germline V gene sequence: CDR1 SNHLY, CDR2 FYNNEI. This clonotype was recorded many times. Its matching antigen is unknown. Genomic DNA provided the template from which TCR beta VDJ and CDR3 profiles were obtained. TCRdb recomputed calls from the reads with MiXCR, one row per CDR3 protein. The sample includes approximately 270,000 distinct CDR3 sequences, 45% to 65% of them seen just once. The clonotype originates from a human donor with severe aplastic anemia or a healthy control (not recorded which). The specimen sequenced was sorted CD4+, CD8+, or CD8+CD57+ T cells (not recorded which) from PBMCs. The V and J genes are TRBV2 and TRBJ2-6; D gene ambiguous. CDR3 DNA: TGTGCCAGCAGTGAGGGAACTGGGGCCAACGTCCTGACTTTC. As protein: CASSEGTGANVLTF.